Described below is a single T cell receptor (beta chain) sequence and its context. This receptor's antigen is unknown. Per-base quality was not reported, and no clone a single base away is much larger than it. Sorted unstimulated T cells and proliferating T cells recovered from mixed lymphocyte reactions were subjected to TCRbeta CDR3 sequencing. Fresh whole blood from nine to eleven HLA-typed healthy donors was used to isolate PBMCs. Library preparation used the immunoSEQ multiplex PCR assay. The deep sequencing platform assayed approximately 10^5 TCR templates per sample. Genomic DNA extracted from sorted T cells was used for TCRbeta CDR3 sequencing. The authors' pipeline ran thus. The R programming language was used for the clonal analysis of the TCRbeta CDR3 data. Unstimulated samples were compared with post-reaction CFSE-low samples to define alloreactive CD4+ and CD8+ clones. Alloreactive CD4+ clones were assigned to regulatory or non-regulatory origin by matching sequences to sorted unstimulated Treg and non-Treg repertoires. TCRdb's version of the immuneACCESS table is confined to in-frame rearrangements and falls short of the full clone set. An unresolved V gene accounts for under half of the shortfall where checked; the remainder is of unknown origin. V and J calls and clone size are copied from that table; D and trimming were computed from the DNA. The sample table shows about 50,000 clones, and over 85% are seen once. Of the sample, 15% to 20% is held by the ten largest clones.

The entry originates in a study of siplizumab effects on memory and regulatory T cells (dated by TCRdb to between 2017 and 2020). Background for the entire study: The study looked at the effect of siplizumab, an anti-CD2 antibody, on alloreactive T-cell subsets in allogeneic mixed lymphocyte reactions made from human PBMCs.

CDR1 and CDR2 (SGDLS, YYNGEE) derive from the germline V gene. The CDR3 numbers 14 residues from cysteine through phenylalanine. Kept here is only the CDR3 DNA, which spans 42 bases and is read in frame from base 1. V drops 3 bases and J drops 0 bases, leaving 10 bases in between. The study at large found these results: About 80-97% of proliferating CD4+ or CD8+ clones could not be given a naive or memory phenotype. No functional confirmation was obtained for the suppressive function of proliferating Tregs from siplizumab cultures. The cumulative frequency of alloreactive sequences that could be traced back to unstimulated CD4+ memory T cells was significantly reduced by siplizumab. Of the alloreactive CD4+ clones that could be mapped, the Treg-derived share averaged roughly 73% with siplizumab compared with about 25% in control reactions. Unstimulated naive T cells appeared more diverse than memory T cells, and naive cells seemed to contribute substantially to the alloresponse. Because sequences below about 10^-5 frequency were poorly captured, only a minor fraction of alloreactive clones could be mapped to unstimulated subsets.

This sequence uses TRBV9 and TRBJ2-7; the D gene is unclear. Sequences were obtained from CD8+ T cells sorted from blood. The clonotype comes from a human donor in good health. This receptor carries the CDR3 CASSAEVFSYEQYF. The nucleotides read TGTGCCAGCAGCGCGGAAGTGTTCTCCTACGAGCAGTACTTC.